The clone carrying this T cell receptor beta chain was counted between two and nine times. What it binds is not known. TCRdb passed the RT-PCR reads through MiXCR, listing each CDR3 protein once. This sample carries 710,000 or so distinct CDR3 sequences, 15% to 17% of them seen once, and the ten largest clones take 9.5% to 13%. The data were obtained in a study of response to subunit inactivated influenza vaccine. Overall study results and limits: Few new T cells, the authors suggested, are recruited by each seasonal influenza vaccination.

The CDR3 covers 14 residues. CDR1 is SEHNR and CDR2 is FQNEAQ in the germline V gene (reference sequence). Trimming removed 4 bases at V and 0 bases at J, with 6 bases between. This specimen was PBMCs from blood, taken 12 days after vaccination. This chain joins TRBV7-9 and TRBJ2-2; D ambiguous. The TCR sequence derives from a man aged 45-65 years who received an inactivated influenza vaccine. The CDR3 nucleotides are TGTGCCAGCAGCTGGCGGACGAACACCGGGGAGCTGTTTTTT. It yields the protein CASSWRTNTGELFF.